Following are 15 T cell receptor beta chains from one sample sequenced in a study of blood T cell repertoires in COVID-19. Here immunoSEQ multiplex PCR was the method, and the copy in TCRdb shows in-frame clones only, minus some. The data show roughly 100,000 clones, around 89% seen once. Source material: peripheral blood. These receptors all stem from a woman aged 55-75 years with acute or convalescent COVID-19.

This clone was picked up one time. The rearrangement joins TRBV5-4 to TRBJ1-1; maybe TRBD1 (5 bases). The length of the CDR3 is 16 residues. Trimming pared 0 bases from V and 0 bases from J, leaving 12 bases between. Per germline, CDR1 SGHNT and CDR2 YYREEE (reference sequence). DNA for the CDR3: TGTGCCAGCAGCTTGGACAGGATAGCCCTGAACACTGAAGCTTTCTTT. This translates into CASSLDRIALNTEAFF.

The rearrangement uses TRBV6-5 and TRBJ2-2; possibly TRBD2 for D (6 bases). V shed 6 bases and J shed 8 bases, with 19 bases lying between them. CDR3 length: 15 residues. Germline lookup yields CDR1 MNHEY and CDR2 SVGAGI. The CDR3 sequence: CASRPGTVPGGELFF. The CDR3 DNA follows: TGTGCCAGCAGACCAGGGACTGTCCCGGGGGGGGAGCTGTTTTTT.

This clone was counted a single time. The chain employs TRBV5-1 and TRBJ2-7; TRBD1 matches at 11 bases. J was trimmed by 5 bases and V by 5 bases; bases with no gene match: 6. CDR3 size: 14 residues. Germline V gene data show CDR1 as SGHRS and CDR2 as YFSETQ. The CDR3 DNA is TGCGCCAGCAGTTACGGACAGGGGGCAAACGAGCAGTACTTC. This translates into CASSYGQGANEQYF.

The V and J genes are TRBV9 and TRBJ2-2, with D uncertain. The germline gives CDR1 SGDLS, CDR2 YYNGEE. The CDR3 has 14 amino acids. The V end was cut by 5 bases, the J end by 1 base, with 9 bases between. For the CDR3, the DNA is TGTGCCAGCAGTGCGACACTGAACACCGGGGAGCTGTTTTTT. Residues: CASSATLNTGELFF.

The chain links TRBV7-2 to TRBJ1-2; 9 nucleotides align to TRBD1. V lost 3 bases, J lost 5 bases, and 7 bases stayed unmatched. The germline CDR1 and CDR2 sequences are SGHTA and FQGNSA. This CDR3 has 15 residues. The CDR3 region has the DNA TGTGCCAGCAGCTTCACAGGGGGCGGCGGGTATGGCTACACCTTC. Amino acid sequence: CASSFTGGGGYGYTF.

Remarks on this clone: A much larger clone differs by one base, so this may be a read error. The rearrangement joins TRBV6-5 to TRBJ1-1, with 7 bases aligning to TRBD1. This CDR3 has 13 amino acids. Germline V lookup: CDR1 MNHEY, CDR2 SVGAGI. The CDR3 coding sequence is TGTGCCAGCAGTTTGGACAGGAACACTGGAGCTTTCTTT. Translation gives CASSLDRNTGAFF.

The chain carries TRBV30 and TRBJ1-5; D gene ambiguous. The CDR3 covers 13 residues. Germline V gene sequence: CDR1 GTSNPN, CDR2 SVGIG (reference sequence). V lost 3 bases and J lost 0, with 6 bases in between. CDR3 sequence reads: CAWRRDSNQPQHF. For the CDR3, the DNA is TGTGCCTGGAGGAGGGATAGCAATCAGCCCCAGCATTTT.

This rearrangement joins TRBV28 to TRBJ1-1, with TRBD1 as a possible D gene (5 bases). Trimming stripped 10 bases from V and 5 bases from J, with 11 bases between. This CDR3 comprises 11 residues. Germline V gene sequence: CDR1 MDHEN, CDR2 SYDVKM. Here the CDR3 reads CATQRGTEAFF. The CDR3 nucleotides are TGTGCCACCCAGCGGGGGACTGAAGCTTTCTTT.

V usage is TRBV21-1 and J usage is TRBJ2-7; TRBD2 was called by the table and not checked on the DNA. TRBV21-1 is shown as a pseudogene. The CDR3 spans 17 residues. Here the CDR3 DNA reads TGTGCCAGCAGCAAAGAGACTCCCTCTCCGTTCTATGACGAGCAGTACGTC. Translated, it gives CASSKETPSPFYDEQYV.

The genes are TRBV10-3 and TRBJ1-2; D not resolved. Germline V gene lookup returns CDR1 ENHRY and CDR2 SYGVKD. V was shortened by 2 bases and J by 8 bases, with 9 bases between the two germline ends. CDR3 length equals 12 residues. The CDR3 DNA reads as TGTGCCATCAGTGAGCCGGGCGGGGGCTACACCTTC. Amino acid sequence: CAISEPGGGYTF.

The rearrangement joins TRBV27 to TRBJ1-6; 10 bases map to TRBD1. V was clipped by 5 bases and J by 8 bases; unmatched bases: 12. Germline CDR1 MNHEY, CDR2 SMNVEV (reference sequence). The CDR3 loop spans 17 amino acids. The CDR3 spells CASSIVPPGQGYSPLHF. The CDR3 region has the DNA TGTGCCAGCAGTATCGTCCCCCCGGGACAGGGGTATTCACCCCTCCACTTT.

The chain uses TRBV2 and TRBJ2-3; possible D gene TRBD2, 5 bases. The germline CDR1 and CDR2 sequences are SNHLY and FYNNEI. V lost 4 bases and J 4 bases, leaving 12 bases between the germline ends. The CDR3 runs 14 residues. The DNA for the CDR3 is TGTGCCAGCAGTGCACTAGTAGTTCCAGATACGCAGTATTTT. Protein product: CASSALVVPDTQYF.

This rearrangement joins TRBV5-1 to TRBJ2-2; 12 bases match TRBD2. The CDR3 spans 15 residues. CDR1 and CDR2 (germline): SGHRS, YFSETQ. V shed 4 bases, J shed 5 bases, and the junction held 3 bases outside the gene matches. CDR3 bases: TGCGCCAGCAGCCTAGCGGGAGGGTGGACCGGGGAGCTGTTTTTT. This codes for CASSLAGGWTGELFF.

J is TRBJ2-7 and V is TRBV18; 8 bases are shared with TRBD2. The junction had 0 bases not matched to a gene; V was cut back by 2 bases and J by 3 bases. Per the germline V gene, CDR1 is KGHSH and CDR2 is LQKENI. The CDR3 runs to 13 residues. CDR3 coding DNA: TGTGCCAGCTCACCAACTAGCGGCTACGAGCAGTACTTC. This encodes CASSPTSGYEQYF.

The chain is built from TRBV28 and TRBJ1-5; D might be TRBD1 (5 bases). V dropped 10 bases and J dropped 7 bases, with 11 bases sitting between them. Germline CDR1 and CDR2: MDHEN and SYDVKM. The CDR3 totals 11 residues. DNA of the CDR3: TGTGCCACCCAGCAGGGCCAGCCCCAGCATTTT. Residues: CATQQGQPQHF.